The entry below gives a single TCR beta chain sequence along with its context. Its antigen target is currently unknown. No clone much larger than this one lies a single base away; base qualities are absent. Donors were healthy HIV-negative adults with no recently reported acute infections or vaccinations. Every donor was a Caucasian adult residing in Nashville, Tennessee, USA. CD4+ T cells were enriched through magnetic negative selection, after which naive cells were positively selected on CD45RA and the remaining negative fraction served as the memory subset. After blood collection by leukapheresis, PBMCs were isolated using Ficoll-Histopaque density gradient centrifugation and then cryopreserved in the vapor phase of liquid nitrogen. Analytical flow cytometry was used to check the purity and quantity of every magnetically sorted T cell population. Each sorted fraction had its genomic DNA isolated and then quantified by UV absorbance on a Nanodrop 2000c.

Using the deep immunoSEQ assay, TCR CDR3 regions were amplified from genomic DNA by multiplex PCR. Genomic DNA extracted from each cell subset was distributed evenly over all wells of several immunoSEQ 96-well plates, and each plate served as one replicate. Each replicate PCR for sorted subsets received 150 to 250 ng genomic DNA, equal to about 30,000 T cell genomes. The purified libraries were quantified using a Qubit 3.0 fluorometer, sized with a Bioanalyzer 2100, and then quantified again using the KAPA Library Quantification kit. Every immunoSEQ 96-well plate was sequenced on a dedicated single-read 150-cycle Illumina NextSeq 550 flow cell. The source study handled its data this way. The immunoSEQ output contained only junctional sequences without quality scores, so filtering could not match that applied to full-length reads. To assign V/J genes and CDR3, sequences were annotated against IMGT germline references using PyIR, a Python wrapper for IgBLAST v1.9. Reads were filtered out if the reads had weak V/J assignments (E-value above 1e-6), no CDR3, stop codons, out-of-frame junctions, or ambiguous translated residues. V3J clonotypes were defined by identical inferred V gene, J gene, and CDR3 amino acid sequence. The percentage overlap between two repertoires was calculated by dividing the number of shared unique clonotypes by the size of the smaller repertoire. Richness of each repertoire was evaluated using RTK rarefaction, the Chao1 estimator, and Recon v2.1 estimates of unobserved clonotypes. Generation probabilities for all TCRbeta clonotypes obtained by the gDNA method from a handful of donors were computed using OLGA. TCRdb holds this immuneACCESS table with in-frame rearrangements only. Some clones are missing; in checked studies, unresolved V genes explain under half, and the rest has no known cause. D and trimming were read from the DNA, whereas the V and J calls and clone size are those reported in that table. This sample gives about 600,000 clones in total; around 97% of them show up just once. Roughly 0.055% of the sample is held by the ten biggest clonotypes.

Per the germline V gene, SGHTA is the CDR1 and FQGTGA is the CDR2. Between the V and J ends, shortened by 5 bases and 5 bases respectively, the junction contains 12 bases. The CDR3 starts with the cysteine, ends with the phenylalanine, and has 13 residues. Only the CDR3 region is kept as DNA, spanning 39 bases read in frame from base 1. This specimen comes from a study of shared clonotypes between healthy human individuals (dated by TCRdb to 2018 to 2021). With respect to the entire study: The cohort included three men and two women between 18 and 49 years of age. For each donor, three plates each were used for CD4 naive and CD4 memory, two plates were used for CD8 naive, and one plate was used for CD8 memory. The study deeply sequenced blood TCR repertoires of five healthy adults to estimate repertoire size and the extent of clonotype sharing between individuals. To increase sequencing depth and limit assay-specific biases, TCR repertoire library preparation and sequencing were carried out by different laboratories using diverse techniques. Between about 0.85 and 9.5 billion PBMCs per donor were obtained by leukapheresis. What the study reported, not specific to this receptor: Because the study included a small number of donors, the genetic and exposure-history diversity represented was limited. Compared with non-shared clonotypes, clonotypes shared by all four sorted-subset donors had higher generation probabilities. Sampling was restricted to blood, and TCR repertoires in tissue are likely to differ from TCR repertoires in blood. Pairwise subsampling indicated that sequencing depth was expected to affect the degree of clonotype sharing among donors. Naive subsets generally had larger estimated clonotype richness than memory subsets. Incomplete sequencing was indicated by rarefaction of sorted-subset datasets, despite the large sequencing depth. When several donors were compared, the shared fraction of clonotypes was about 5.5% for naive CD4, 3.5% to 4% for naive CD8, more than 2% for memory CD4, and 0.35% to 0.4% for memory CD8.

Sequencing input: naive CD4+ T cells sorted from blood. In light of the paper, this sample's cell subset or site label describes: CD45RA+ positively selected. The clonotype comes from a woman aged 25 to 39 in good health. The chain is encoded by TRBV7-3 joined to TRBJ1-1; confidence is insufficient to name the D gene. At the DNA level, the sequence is TGTGCCAGCAGCCCTCACATGAGAACTGAAGCTTTCTTT. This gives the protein CASSPHMRTEAFF.